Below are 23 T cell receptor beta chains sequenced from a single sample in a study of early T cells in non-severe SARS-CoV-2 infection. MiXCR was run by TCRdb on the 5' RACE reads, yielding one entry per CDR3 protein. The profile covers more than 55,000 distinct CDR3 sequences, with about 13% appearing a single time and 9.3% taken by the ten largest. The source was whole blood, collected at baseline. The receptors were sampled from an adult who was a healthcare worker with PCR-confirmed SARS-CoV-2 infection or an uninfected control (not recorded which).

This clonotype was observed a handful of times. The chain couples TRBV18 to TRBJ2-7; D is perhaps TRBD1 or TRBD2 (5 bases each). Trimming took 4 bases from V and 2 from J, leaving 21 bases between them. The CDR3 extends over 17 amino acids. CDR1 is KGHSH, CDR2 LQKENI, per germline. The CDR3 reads CASSLENRDGGTYEQYF. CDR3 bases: TGTGCCAGCTCACTAGAGAACCGGGACGGTGGGACCTACGAGCAGTACTTC.

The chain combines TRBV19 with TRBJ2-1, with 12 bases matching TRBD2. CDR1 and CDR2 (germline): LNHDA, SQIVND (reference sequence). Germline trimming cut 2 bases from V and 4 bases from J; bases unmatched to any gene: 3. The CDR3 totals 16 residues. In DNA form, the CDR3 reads TGTGCCAGTAGTATACTAGCGGGAGGGTTATACAATGAGCAGTTCTTC. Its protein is CASSILAGGLYNEQFF.

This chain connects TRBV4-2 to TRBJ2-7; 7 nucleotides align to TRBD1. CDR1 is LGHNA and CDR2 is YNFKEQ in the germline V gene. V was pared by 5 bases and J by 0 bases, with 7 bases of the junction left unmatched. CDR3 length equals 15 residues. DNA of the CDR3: TGTGCCAGCAGCTATCCAGGGGGTAGCTCCTACGAGCAGTACTTC. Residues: CASSYPGGSSYEQYF.

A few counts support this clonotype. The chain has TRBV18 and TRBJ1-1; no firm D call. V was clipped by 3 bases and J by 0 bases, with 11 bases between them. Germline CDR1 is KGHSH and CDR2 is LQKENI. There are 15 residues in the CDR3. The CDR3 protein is CASSPPVKMNTEAFF. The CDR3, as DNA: TGTGCCAGCTCACCTCCGGTAAAGATGAACACTGAAGCTTTCTTT.

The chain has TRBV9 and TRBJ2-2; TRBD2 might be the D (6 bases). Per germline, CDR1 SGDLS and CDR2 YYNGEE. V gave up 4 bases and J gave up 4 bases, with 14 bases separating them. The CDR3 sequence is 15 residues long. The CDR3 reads CASSSRLGATGELFF. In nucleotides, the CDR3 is TGTGCCAGCAGCTCCCGACTAGGGGCCACCGGGGAGCTGTTTTTT.

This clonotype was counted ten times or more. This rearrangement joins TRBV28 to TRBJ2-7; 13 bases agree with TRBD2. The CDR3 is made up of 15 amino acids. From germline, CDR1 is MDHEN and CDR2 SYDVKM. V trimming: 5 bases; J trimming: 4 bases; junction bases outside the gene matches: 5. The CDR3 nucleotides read TGTGCCAGCAGTCCACTAGCGGGGGGGCCTTACGAGCAGTACTTC. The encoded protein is CASSPLAGGPYEQYF.

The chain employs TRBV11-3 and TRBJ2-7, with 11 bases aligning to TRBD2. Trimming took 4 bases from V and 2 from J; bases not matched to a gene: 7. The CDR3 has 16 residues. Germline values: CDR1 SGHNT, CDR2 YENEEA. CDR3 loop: CASSSPGLAETYEQYF. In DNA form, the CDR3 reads TGTGCCAGCAGCTCCCCGGGACTAGCGGAAACCTACGAGCAGTACTTC.

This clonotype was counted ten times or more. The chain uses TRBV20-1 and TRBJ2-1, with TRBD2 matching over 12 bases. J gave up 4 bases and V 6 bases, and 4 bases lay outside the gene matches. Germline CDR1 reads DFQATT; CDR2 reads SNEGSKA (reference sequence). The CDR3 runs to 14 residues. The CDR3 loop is CSAMTSGGYNEQFF. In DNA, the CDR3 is TGCAGTGCCATGACTAGCGGGGGATACAATGAGCAGTTCTTC.

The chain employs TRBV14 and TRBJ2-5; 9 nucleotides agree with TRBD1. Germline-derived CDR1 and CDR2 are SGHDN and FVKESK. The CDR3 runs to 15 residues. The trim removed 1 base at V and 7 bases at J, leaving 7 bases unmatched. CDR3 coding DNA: TGTGCCAGCAGCCAAGGACGGGGGACAGGGTGGACCCAGTACTTC. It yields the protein CASSQGRGTGWTQYF.

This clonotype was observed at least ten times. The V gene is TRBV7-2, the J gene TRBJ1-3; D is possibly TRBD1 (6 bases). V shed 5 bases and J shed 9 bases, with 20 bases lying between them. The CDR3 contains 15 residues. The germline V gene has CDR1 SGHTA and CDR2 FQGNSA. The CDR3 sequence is CASSTRLGSGATIYF. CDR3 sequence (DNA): TGTGCCAGCAGCACGAGACTGGGCTCGGGGGCCACCATATATTTT. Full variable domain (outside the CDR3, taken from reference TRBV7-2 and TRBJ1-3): GAGVSQSPSNKVTEKGKDVELRCDPISGHTALYWYRQSLGQGLEFLIYFQGNSAPDKSGLPSDRFSAERTGGSVSTLTIQRTQQEDSAVYLCASSTRLGSGATIYFGEGSWLTVV.

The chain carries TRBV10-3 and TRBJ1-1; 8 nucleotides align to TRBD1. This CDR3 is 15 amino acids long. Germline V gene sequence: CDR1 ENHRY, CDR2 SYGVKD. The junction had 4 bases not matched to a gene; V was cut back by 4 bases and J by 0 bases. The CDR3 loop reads CAISVQGDMNTEAFF. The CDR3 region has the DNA TGTGCCATCAGTGTACAGGGGGACATGAACACTGAAGCTTTCTTT.

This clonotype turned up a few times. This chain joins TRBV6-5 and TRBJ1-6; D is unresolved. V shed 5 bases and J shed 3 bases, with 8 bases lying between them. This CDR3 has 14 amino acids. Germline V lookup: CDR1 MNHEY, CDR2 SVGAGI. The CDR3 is CASSLTHYNSPLHF. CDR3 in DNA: TGTGCCAGCAGTCTGACGCACTATAATTCACCCCTCCACTTT.

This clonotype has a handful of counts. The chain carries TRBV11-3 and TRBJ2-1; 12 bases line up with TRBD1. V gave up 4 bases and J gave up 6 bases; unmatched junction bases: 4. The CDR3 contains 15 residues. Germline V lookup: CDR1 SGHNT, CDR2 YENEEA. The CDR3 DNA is TGTGCCAGCAGCTCCCGGGACAGGGGGCCCAATGAGCAGTTCTTC. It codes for CASSSRDRGPNEQFF.

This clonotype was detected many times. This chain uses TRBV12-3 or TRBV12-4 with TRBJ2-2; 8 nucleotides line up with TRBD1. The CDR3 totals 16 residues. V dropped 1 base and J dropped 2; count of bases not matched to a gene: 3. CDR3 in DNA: TGTGCCAGCAGTTTAGAACAGGGGGGTAACACCGGGGAGCTGTTTTTT. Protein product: CASSLEQGGNTGELFF.

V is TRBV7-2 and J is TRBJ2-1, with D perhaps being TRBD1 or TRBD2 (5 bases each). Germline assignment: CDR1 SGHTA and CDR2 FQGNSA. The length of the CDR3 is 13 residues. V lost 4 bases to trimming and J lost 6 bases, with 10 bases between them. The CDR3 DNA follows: TGTGCCAGCAGCTGGGGGACGGCCAATGAGCAGTTCTTC. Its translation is CASSWGTANEQFF.

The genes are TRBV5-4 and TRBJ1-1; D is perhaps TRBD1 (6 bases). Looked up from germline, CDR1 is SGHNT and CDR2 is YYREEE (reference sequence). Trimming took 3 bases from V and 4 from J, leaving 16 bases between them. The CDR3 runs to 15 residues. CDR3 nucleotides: TGTGCCAGCAGCTCCGGGGGGCGCGGATCCACTGAAGCTTTCTTT. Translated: CASSSGGRGSTEAFF.

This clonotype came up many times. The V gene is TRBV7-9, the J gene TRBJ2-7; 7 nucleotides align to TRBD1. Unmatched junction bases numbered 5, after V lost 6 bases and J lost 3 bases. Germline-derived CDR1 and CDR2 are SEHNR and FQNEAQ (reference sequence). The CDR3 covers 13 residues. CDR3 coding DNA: TGTGCCAGCAGAGCGACAGGGAACTACGAGCAGTACTTC. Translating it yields CASRATGNYEQYF. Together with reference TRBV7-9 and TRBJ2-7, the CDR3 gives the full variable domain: DTGVSQNPRHKITKRGQNVTFRCDPISEHNRLYWYRQTLGQGPEFLTYFQNEAQLEKSRLLSDRFSAERPKGSFSTLEIQRTEQGDSAMYLCASRATGNYEQYFGPGTRLTVT.

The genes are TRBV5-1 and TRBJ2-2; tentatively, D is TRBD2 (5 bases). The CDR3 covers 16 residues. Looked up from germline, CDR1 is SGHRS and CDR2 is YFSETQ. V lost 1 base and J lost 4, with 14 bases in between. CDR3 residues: CASSLSSGVATGELFF. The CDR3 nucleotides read TGCGCCAGCAGCTTGAGTTCCGGGGTGGCCACCGGGGAGCTGTTTTTT.

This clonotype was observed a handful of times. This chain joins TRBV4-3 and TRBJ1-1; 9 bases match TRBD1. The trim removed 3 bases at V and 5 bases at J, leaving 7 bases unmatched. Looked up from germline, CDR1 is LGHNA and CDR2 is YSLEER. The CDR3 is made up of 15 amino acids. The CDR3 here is CASSHRTGVRTEAFF. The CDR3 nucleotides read TGCGCCAGCAGCCACCGGACAGGGGTGAGAACTGAAGCTTTCTTT.

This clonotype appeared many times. This CDR3 reads CASSLELGSRETQYF. The CDR3 nucleotides are TGCGCCAGCAGCTTGGAACTGGGGTCACGAGAGACCCAGTACTTC. J is TRBJ2-5 and V is TRBV5-1; D is undetermined. The CDR3 covers 15 residues. V was shortened by 0 bases and J by 4 bases, with 13 bases between the two germline ends. Germline V gene lookup returns CDR1 SGHRS and CDR2 YFSETQ.

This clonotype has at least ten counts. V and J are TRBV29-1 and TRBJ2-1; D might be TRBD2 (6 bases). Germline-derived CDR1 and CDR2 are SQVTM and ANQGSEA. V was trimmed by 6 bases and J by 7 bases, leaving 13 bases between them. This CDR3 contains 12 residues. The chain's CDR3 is CSVGRGRNEQFF. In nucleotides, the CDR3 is TGCAGCGTCGGCCGGGGGAGGAATGAGCAGTTCTTC.

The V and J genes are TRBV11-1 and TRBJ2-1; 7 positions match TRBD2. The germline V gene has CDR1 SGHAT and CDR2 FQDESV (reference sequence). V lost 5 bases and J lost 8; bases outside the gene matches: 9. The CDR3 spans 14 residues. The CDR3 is CASSPGGRVHEQFF. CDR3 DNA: TGTGCCAGCAGCCCGGGGGGAAGAGTCCATGAGCAGTTCTTC.

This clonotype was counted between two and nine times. CDR3 sequence: CASGRQLRNTGELFF. The CDR3 bases are TGTGCTAGTGGGCGGCAGCTCCGGAACACCGGGGAGCTGTTTTTT. V and J are TRBV12-5 and TRBJ2-2, with no clear D. This CDR3 spans 15 amino acids. Trimming took off 6 bases at V and 1 base at J, with 12 bases between the two ends. Germline V CDR1 and CDR2: LGHNT, FRNRAP.